A single sample gave rise to the 23 T cell receptor beta chains below, sequenced in a study of blood T cell repertoires in COVID-19. Clones were sequenced by immunoSEQ multiplex PCR, and TCRdb holds only the in-frame ones, with some missing. The sample holds roughly 200,000 clones, roughly nine tenths seen once. The sample consisted of peripheral blood. These receptors were collected from a woman between 45 and 60 years old with COVID-19, enrolled during active disease.

In this sample, this clone turned up once. The V call is TRBV19, the J call TRBJ1-1, with 7 bases fitting TRBD1. The CDR3 length is 13 residues. J lost 4 bases, V lost 4 bases, and 3 bases had no gene match. Germline assignment: CDR1 LNHDA and CDR2 SQIVND (reference sequence). CDR3 nucleotides: TGTGCCAGTAGTAGCAACAGGGGCACTGAAGCTTTCTTT. This translates into CASSSNRGTEAFF.

This clone was recorded a few times. The chain has TRBV5-6 and TRBJ2-7; 9 nucleotides align to TRBD1. J was trimmed by 0 bases and V by 4 bases; bases with no gene match: 11. The germline V gene encodes CDR1 SGHDT and CDR2 YYEEEE. CDR3 size: 17 residues. CDR3 region: CASSPGIGTGSSYEQYF. CDR3 in DNA: TGTGCCAGCAGCCCCGGGATAGGGACAGGGAGCTCCTACGAGCAGTACTTC. Drawing the rest from reference TRBV5-6 and TRBJ2-7, the complete variable domain is DAGVTQSPTHLIKTRGQQVTLRCSPKSGHDTVSWYQQALGQGPQFIFQYYEEEERQRGNFPDRFSGHQFPNYSSELNVNALLLGDSALYLCASSPGIGTGSSYEQYFGPGTRLTVT.

V usage is TRBV19 and J usage is TRBJ2-1; 8 positions agree with TRBD1. CDR1 and CDR2 from the germline V gene are LNHDA and SQIVND (reference sequence). CDR3 length: 18 amino acids. The V segment lost 2 bases and the J segment 4 bases; nucleotides outside the gene matches: 13. CDR3 in amino acids: CASSIRSGGQANYNEQFF. The DNA of the CDR3 is TGTGCCAGTAGTATAAGGTCAGGGGGACAGGCAAATTACAATGAGCAGTTCTTC. The full variable domain, rest sourced from reference TRBV19 and TRBJ2-1, is DGGITQSPKYLFRKEGQNVTLSCEQNLNHDAMYWYRQDPGQGLRLIYYSQIVNDFQKGDIAEGYSVSREKKESFPLTVTSAQKNPTAFYLCASSIRSGGQANYNEQFFGPGTRLTVL.

The J gene is TRBJ2-3, the V gene TRBV24-1, with 12 nucleotides matching TRBD2. The germline V gene encodes CDR1 KGHDR and CDR2 SFDVKD. Unmatched junction bases numbered 7, after V lost 4 bases and J lost 6 bases. This CDR3 is built from 16 residues. CDR3 nucleotide sequence: TGTGCCACCAGTGAGGGACTAGCGGGCCTATTCGATACGCAGTATTTT. Its translation: CATSEGLAGLFDTQYF.

This chain links TRBV30 with TRBJ2-4, with TRBD2 identical over 13 bases. The length of the CDR3 is 20 residues. Germline V gene sequence: CDR1 GTSNPN, CDR2 SVGIG (reference sequence). The ends lost 0 bases at V and 0 bases at J; junction bases unmatched: 11. Here the CDR3 reads CAWSVSVGLAGVLAKNIQYF. CDR3 nucleotides: TGTGCCTGGAGTGTCTCCGTCGGACTAGCGGGGGTATTAGCCAAAAACATTCAGTACTTC.

The genes are TRBV2 and TRBJ2-7, with D perhaps TRBD1 (5 bases). The V and J ends lost 8 bases and 6 bases respectively, with 14 bases between them. Germline lookup yields CDR1 SNHLY and CDR2 FYNNEI. This CDR3 spans 12 amino acids. The CDR3 DNA follows: TGTGCCAGCGGGGCCAGGGTTAGCGAGCAGTACGTC. It translates to CASGARVSEQYV.

This chain links TRBV7-8 with TRBJ2-7; D possibly corresponds to TRBD1 (6 bases). V was trimmed by 6 bases and J by 2 bases, leaving 14 bases between them. The length of the CDR3 is 14 residues. Germline V CDR1 and CDR2: SGHVS, FQNEAQ. CDR3 coding DNA: TGTGCCAGCAGTCCCCATGGACAGACCTACGAGCAGTACTTC. Residues: CASSPHGQTYEQYF.

This clone was detected only once. V is TRBV28 and J is TRBJ2-5, with D perhaps TRBD2 (7 bases). Trimming removed 6 bases at V and 8 bases at J, with 16 bases between. This CDR3 is built from 13 residues. The germline gives CDR1 MDHEN, CDR2 SYDVKM. The CDR3 reads CASSLGGGHTQYF. The CDR3 DNA reads TGTGCCAGCAGCCTAGGGGGGGGACACACCCAGTACTTC.

In nucleotides, the CDR3 is TGTGCCAGTAGCCCCCAGGCATCCCTACGATCCGAGCAGTACTTC. As protein: CASSPQASLRSEQYF. The rearrangement uses TRBV19 and TRBJ2-7; D is uncertain. The CDR3 loop spans 15 amino acids. Germline CDR1 and CDR2: LNHDA and SQIVND (reference sequence). Trimming took 6 bases from V and 6 from J, leaving 21 bases between them.

The gene calls are TRBV7-6 and TRBJ2-1, with 10 nucleotides matching TRBD2. CDR1 SGHVS and CDR2 FNYEAQ come from the germline V gene. This CDR3 is built from 15 residues. Unmatched junction bases numbered 7, after V lost 5 bases and J lost 6 bases. CDR3 sequence: CASSLLAGELNEQFF. The CDR3, as DNA: TGTGCCAGCAGCCTTCTAGCGGGGGAGCTCAATGAGCAGTTCTTC.

The chain links TRBV6-2 or TRBV6-3 to TRBJ1-2; D is undetermined. Germline V gives CDR1 MNHEY, CDR2 SVGEGT. Between the trimmed V and J ends, which lost 5 bases and 7 bases, there was a span of 17 bases. The CDR3 is 14 amino acids. The CDR3 reads CASSTWTGIGGYTF. For the CDR3, the DNA is TGTGCCAGCAGTACTTGGACGGGGATAGGTGGCTACACCTTC.

The V call is TRBV5-1, the J call TRBJ2-3, with D perhaps TRBD2 (6 bases). Trimming removed 3 bases from V and 14 bases from J, with 16 bases in between. Germline lookup yields CDR1 SGHRS and CDR2 YFSETQ. The CDR3 runs 12 residues. The CDR3 region has the DNA TGCGCCAGCAGCTGGGGGGACTCCGGGGCGTATTTT. Translated, it gives CASSWGDSGAYF.

The chain employs TRBV11-3 and TRBJ2-5, with 7 bases that match TRBD1. V lost 5 bases, J lost 5 bases, and 5 bases stayed unmatched. CDR1 and CDR2 from the germline V gene are SGHNT and YENEEA. The CDR3 loop spans 13 amino acids. For the CDR3, the DNA is TGTGCCAGCAGCGGGACAGTTGGCGAGACCCAGTACTTC. Translation gives CASSGTVGETQYF. Supplemented by reference TRBV11-3 and TRBJ2-5, the full variable domain reads EAGVVQSPRYKIIEKKQPVAFWCNPISGHNTLYWYLQNLGQGPELLIRYENEEAVDDSQLPKDRFSAERLKGVDSTLKIQPAELGDSAVYLCASSGTVGETQYFGPGTRLLVL.

V and J are TRBV5-8 and TRBJ2-7; TRBD1 is a possible D gene (6 bases). This CDR3 region has 15 residues. CDR1 and CDR2 (germline): SGHTS, YDEGEE. The CDR3 reads CASTLRGSGTYEQYV. The CDR3 DNA is TGTGCCAGCACCTTGAGGGGGTCAGGGACCTACGAGCAGTACGTC.

The chain combines TRBV5-1 with TRBJ2-1, with 10 bases lining up with TRBD1. The CDR3 loop spans 14 amino acids. Germline assignment: CDR1 SGHRS and CDR2 YFSETQ. V gave up 4 bases and J gave up 8 bases; unmatched junction bases: 6. CDR3 residues: CASSLRQGADEQFF. CDR3 nucleotide sequence: TGCGCCAGCAGCCTCAGACAGGGGGCGGATGAGCAGTTCTTC.

The chain employs TRBV4-1 and TRBJ2-7, with D uncertain. Germline CDR1 and CDR2: MGHRA and YSYEKL. V was pared by 1 base and J by 3 bases, with 10 bases between. The CDR3 runs 14 residues. The CDR3 DNA reads as TGCGCCAGCAGCCAAGGACCTGGCGGCTACGAGCAGTACGTC. It codes for CASSQGPGGYEQYV.

The J gene is TRBJ2-5, the V gene TRBV7-6; 10 bases map to TRBD2. After removal of 3 bases from V and 7 bases from J, the junction contained 14 bases not matched to a gene. This CDR3 region has 17 residues. Germline V gene lookup returns CDR1 SGHVS and CDR2 FNYEAQ. Here the CDR3 reads CASSFPSGGTLRGTQYF. The CDR3 DNA is TGTGCCAGCAGCTTTCCTAGCGGGGGCACCCTCCGGGGGACCCAGTACTTC. The entire variable domain, with the rest obtained from reference TRBV7-6 and TRBJ2-5, is as follows: GAGVSQSPRYKVTKRGQDVALRCDPISGHVSLYWYRQALGQGPEFLTYFNYEAQQDKSGLPNDRFSAERPEGSISTLTIQRTEQRDSAMYRCASSFPSGGTLRGTQYFGPGTRLLVL.

The chain recombines TRBV11-3 with TRBJ2-1, with TRBD1 matching 8 bases. This CDR3 is built from 14 residues. Per germline, CDR1 SGHNT and CDR2 YENEEA. J gave up 4 bases and V 6 bases, and 5 bases lay outside the gene matches. CDR3 sequence: CASRPGGTYNEQFF. The CDR3 DNA sequence: TGTGCCAGCAGGCCAGGGGGCACTTACAATGAGCAGTTCTTC.

V gene TRBV19 combines with J gene TRBJ1-2, with TRBD1 identical over 7 bases. There are 17 residues in the CDR3. Germline values: CDR1 LNHDA, CDR2 SQIVND (reference sequence). V was pared by 5 bases and J by 4 bases, with 16 bases of the junction left unmatched. The CDR3 is CASSPGTAAWGPYGYTF. CDR3 nucleotide sequence: TGTGCCAGTAGTCCGGGGACAGCTGCTTGGGGTCCCTATGGCTACACCTTC.

This rearrangement joins TRBV2 to TRBJ2-4, with a weak D call TRBD2 (5 bases). The length of the CDR3 is 13 residues. Between the trimmed V and J ends, which lost 7 bases and 2 bases, there was a span of 9 bases. The germline V gene has CDR1 SNHLY and CDR2 FYNNEI. The CDR3 nucleotides read TGTGCCAGCACTTTAGCGTCCAAAAACATTCAGTACTTC. Translated: CASTLASKNIQYF.

J is TRBJ2-2 and V is TRBV5-1; no clear D gene. The ends were cut back, 4 bases at V and 3 bases at J, with 10 bases in the middle. The CDR3 is made up of 14 amino acids. The germline gives CDR1 SGHRS, CDR2 YFSETQ. CDR3 sequence (DNA): TGCGCCAGCAGCCCCGACACTGACACCGGGGAGCTGTTTTTT. This codes for CASSPDTDTGELFF.

This chain uses TRBV19 with TRBJ1-5, with 7 positions matching TRBD1. The CDR3 has 17 residues. Per germline, CDR1 LNHDA and CDR2 SQIVND (reference sequence). The V and J ends lost 4 bases and 7 bases, in that order; junction bases with no gene match: 16. The CDR3 DNA is TGTGCCAGTAGTACCCGTCACCCAGACAGGGTAGGGCAGCCCCAGCATTTT. Its protein product is CASSTRHPDRVGQPQHF.

The rearrangement joins TRBV7-2 to TRBJ1-6; 7 positions match TRBD1. V gave up 1 base and J gave up 9 bases; unmatched junction bases: 12. Germline V gives CDR1 SGHTA, CDR2 FQGNSA. This CDR3 has 17 amino acids. In DNA form, the CDR3 reads TGTGCCAGCAGCTTAGTGTCGGCAGGGGGAAGTGCTTCACCCCTCCACTTT. Protein sequence: CASSLVSAGGSASPLHF.